The 22 T cell receptor beta chains below all came from one sample that was sequenced in a study of human T cells and chemical hapten exposure. TCRdb itself ran the RACE reads through MiXCR, one entry per CDR3 protein. The sample yields some 84,000 distinct CDR3 sequences, approximately 9% seen once. Noted time point: pre-sensitization, week 0. The treatment here: therapeutic diphenylcyclopropenone sensitization with weekly scalp DPC. This material consisted of whole blood, taken in connection with sensitization to the hapten diphenylcyclopropenone (DPC). These receptor sequences come from a man aged 40-49 years with alopecia areata. Some clones in this sample may be carry-over from other donors' samples.

This clonotype was picked up many times. V usage is TRBV7-2 and J usage is TRBJ2-5, with a possible D match to TRBD2 (5 bases). Between the trimmed V and J ends, which lost 4 bases and 4 bases, there was a span of 16 bases. Germline-derived CDR1 and CDR2 are SGHTA and FQGNSA. This CDR3 has 15 amino acids. CDR3 residues: CASSSWSAGTETQYF. The DNA for the CDR3 is TGTGCCAGCAGCTCGTGGTCGGCGGGCACAGAGACCCAGTACTTC. The entire variable domain, with the rest obtained from reference TRBV7-2 and TRBJ2-5, is as follows: GAGVSQSPSNKVTEKGKDVELRCDPISGHTALYWYRQSLGQGLEFLIYFQGNSAPDKSGLPSDRFSAERTGGSVSTLTIQRTQQEDSAVYLCASSSWSAGTETQYFGPGTRLLVL.

This clonotype was recorded a few times. The chain couples TRBV30 to TRBJ1-3, with 10 bases identical to TRBD1. There are 17 residues in the CDR3. From germline, CDR1 is GTSNPN and CDR2 SVGIG (reference sequence). Losses at the gene ends were 4 bases for V and 0 bases for J; bases not matched to a gene: 9. CDR3 region: CAWIFGTGVSSGNTIYF. CDR3 in DNA: TGTGCCTGGATCTTTGGGACAGGGGTGAGCTCTGGAAACACCATATATTTT.

This clonotype was picked up many times. The genes are TRBV29-1 and TRBJ2-1; D not certain. V lost 4 bases and J 10 bases, leaving 11 bases between the germline ends. This CDR3 is built from 11 residues. From germline, CDR1 is SQVTM and CDR2 ANQGSEA. The chain's CDR3 is CSVVGLEEQFF. In DNA, the CDR3 is TGCAGCGTTGTGGGGTTGGAGGAGCAGTTCTTC.

The rearrangement uses TRBV24-1 and TRBJ2-1; 9 bases are shared with TRBD2. Germline CDR1 and CDR2: KGHDR and SFDVKD. This CDR3 region has 17 residues. The ends lost 0 bases at V and 6 bases at J; junction bases unmatched: 8. The CDR3 sequence is CATSDLQPRAGGNEQFF. As DNA, the CDR3 is TGTGCCACCAGTGATTTGCAGCCCCGAGCGGGAGGCAATGAGCAGTTCTTC.

This clonotype was counted many times. This chain connects TRBV12-3 or TRBV12-4 to TRBJ2-5, with D possibly being TRBD2 (6 bases). V was shortened by 2 bases and J by 2 bases, with 15 bases between the two germline ends. CDR3 size: 16 residues. CDR3 in DNA: TGTGCCAGCAGTTTATCCCCGGGACTCGGACAAGAGACCCAGTACTTC. Translation: CASSLSPGLGQETQYF.

This clonotype was counted between two and nine times. The chain joins TRBV20-1 to TRBJ1-2, with D unresolved. The V end lost 7 bases, the J end lost 8 bases, and 5 bases lay between the germline ends. The CDR3 runs to 8 residues. Per the germline V gene, CDR1 is DFQATT and CDR2 is SNEGSKA (reference sequence). The DNA of the CDR3 is TGCAGTGTCGGCGGCTACACCTTC. Translation gives CSVGGYTF.

This clonotype turned up a few times. This chain uses TRBV7-2 with TRBJ2-3; possible D gene TRBD1, 5 bases. In germline, CDR1 is SGHTA, CDR2 FQGNSA. This CDR3 has 15 residues. V was pared by 4 bases and J by 2 bases, with 13 bases between. The CDR3 DNA is TGTGCCAGCAGCTCTCAGGGAAGTTTCACAGATACGCAGTATTTT. Encoded protein: CASSSQGSFTDTQYF.

This clonotype has a count of ten or more. V is TRBV7-8 and J is TRBJ2-1; D might be TRBD2 (6 bases). Germline CDR1 reads SGHVS; CDR2 reads FQNEAQ. Trimming stripped 2 bases from V and 6 bases from J, with 17 bases between. This CDR3 has 16 amino acids. This CDR3 reads CASSLKGGIGPNEQFF. Written as DNA, the CDR3 is TGTGCCAGCAGCTTAAAGGGCGGGATAGGTCCCAATGAGCAGTTCTTC.

This clonotype showed up many times. V is TRBV7-2 and J is TRBJ1-1, with a tentative D call TRBD1 (5 bases). The CDR3 loop spans 14 amino acids. Trimming stripped 1 base from V and 8 bases from J, with 14 bases between. Germline V gene lookup returns CDR1 SGHTA and CDR2 FQGNSA. CDR3: CASSLGRRAGEAFF. The DNA of the CDR3 is TGTGCCAGCAGCTTAGGTCGTCGGGCAGGGGAAGCTTTCTTT.

This clonotype appeared many times. The chain recombines TRBV19 with TRBJ2-1; 8 bases map to TRBD2. CDR3 length: 14 amino acids. Germline CDR1 reads LNHDA; CDR2 reads SQIVND (reference sequence). The junction had 10 bases not matched to a gene; V was cut back by 7 bases and J by 8 bases. CDR3: CASKVQAGVDEQFF. The CDR3 bases are TGTGCCAGTAAGGTGCAAGCGGGAGTGGATGAGCAGTTCTTC. Supplemented by reference TRBV19 and TRBJ2-1, the full variable domain reads DGGITQSPKYLFRKEGQNVTLSCEQNLNHDAMYWYRQDPGQGLRLIYYSQIVNDFQKGDIAEGYSVSREKKESFPLTVTSAQKNPTAFYLCASKVQAGVDEQFFGPGTRLTVL.

The V and J genes are TRBV28 and TRBJ2-3, with a possible D match to TRBD2 (6 bases). V lost 5 bases and J 1 base, leaving 19 bases between the germline ends. The CDR3 is 17 residues long. The germline gives CDR1 MDHEN, CDR2 SYDVKM. The CDR3 DNA follows: TGTGCCAGCAGTCCTTGGAGGGAGAATAAGGGCACAGATACGCAGTATTTT. It yields the protein CASSPWRENKGTDTQYF.

This clonotype was recorded many times. The V and J genes are TRBV6-1 and TRBJ1-5, with no clear D. The CDR3 loop spans 14 amino acids. The ends were cut back, 6 bases at V and 0 bases at J, with 9 bases in the middle. The V gene's germline CDR1 is MNHNS and CDR2 SASEGT. The CDR3: CASRRIDSNQPQHF. The CDR3 nucleotides read TGTGCCAGCAGAAGAATAGATAGCAATCAGCCCCAGCATTTT.

The V and J genes are TRBV28 and TRBJ2-7; D gene uncertain. This CDR3 spans 11 amino acids. The ends were cut back, 6 bases at V and 2 bases at J, with 5 bases in the middle. Germline CDR1 MDHEN, CDR2 SYDVKM. The CDR3 loop is CASSRPYEQYF. In nucleotides, the CDR3 is TGTGCCAGCAGCCGGCCCTACGAGCAGTACTTC.

Many counts were recorded for this clonotype. The chain recombines TRBV7-2 with TRBJ2-7, with D possibly matching TRBD2 (6 bases). CDR1 and CDR2 (germline): SGHTA, FQGNSA. The CDR3 extends over 14 amino acids. V was clipped by 1 base and J by 2 bases, with 9 bases between them. This CDR3 reads CASSLDGSTYEQYF. The CDR3 nucleotides read TGTGCCAGCAGCTTAGACGGGAGTACCTACGAGCAGTACTTC.

The chain has TRBV27 and TRBJ1-5, with 7 positions matching TRBD1. J lost 7 bases, V lost 5 bases, and 14 bases had no gene match. The CDR3 contains 16 residues. CDR1 and CDR2 from the germline V gene are MNHEY and SMNVEV (reference sequence). CDR3 protein: CASSAYTGDYGQPQHF. DNA of the CDR3: TGTGCCAGCAGTGCATATACAGGGGATTACGGACAGCCCCAGCATTTT.

V usage is TRBV7-2 and J usage is TRBJ1-4; tentative D call: TRBD1 (5 bases). The germline V gene encodes CDR1 SGHTA and CDR2 FQGNSA. The CDR3 is made up of 15 amino acids. Trimming left V 5 bases short and J 3 bases short, with 13 bases between. The DNA for the CDR3 is TGTGCCAGCAGCCCCGCAGGGTTGTCTAATGAAAAACTGTTTTTT. Translation gives CASSPAGLSNEKLFF.

A few counts support this clonotype. The chain combines TRBV6-2 or TRBV6-3 with TRBJ1-1; D may be TRBD1 (6 bases). Trimming shortened V by 5 bases and J by 3 bases, and 22 bases separated the two germline ends. The CDR3 runs to 17 residues. CDR1 and CDR2 from the germline V gene are MNHEY and SVGEGT. The chain's CDR3 is CASSDGPGTSWDTEAFF. In nucleotides, the CDR3 is TGTGCCAGCAGTGACGGTCCCGGGACATCTTGGGACACTGAAGCTTTCTTT.

The table lists this clonotype with a few counts. The chain links TRBV29-1 to TRBJ2-1; 9 nucleotides line up with TRBD1. Germline loops: CDR1 SQVTM, CDR2 ANQGSEA. This CDR3 has 15 amino acids. V lost 5 bases and J lost 5; bases outside the gene matches: 10. CDR3 bases: TGCAGCGTTATCCCTTTAGGACAGGGGAACAATGAGCAGTTCTTC. Protein sequence: CSVIPLGQGNNEQFF.

The chain is built from TRBV2 and TRBJ1-1; no reliable D call. The CDR3 is 14 residues long. Germline V gives CDR1 SNHLY, CDR2 FYNNEI. V was trimmed by 2 bases and J by 1 base, leaving 8 bases between them. The CDR3 is CASSERQRNTEAFF. The CDR3 DNA is TGTGCCAGCAGTGAAAGGCAGCGGAACACTGAAGCTTTCTTT.

The table lists this clonotype with many counts. The chain links TRBV28 to TRBJ2-4; 10 positions match TRBD1. The CDR3 is made up of 12 amino acids. V was clipped by 7 bases and J by 9 bases; unmatched bases: 3. Germline V gene data show CDR1 as MDHEN and CDR2 as SYDVKM. In DNA, the CDR3 is TGTGCCAGCATGGGGACAGGGGTCATTCAGTACTTC. Its protein is CASMGTGVIQYF.

This clonotype was seen at least ten times. The chain combines TRBV14 with TRBJ2-7; TRBD2 agrees at 8 bases. V lost 4 bases and J lost 5; bases outside the gene matches: 4. Looked up from germline, CDR1 is SGHDN and CDR2 is FVKESK. CDR3 size: 13 residues. The DNA for the CDR3 is TGTGCCAGCAGCCTAGGACTAGCTAACGAGCAGTACGTC. Protein product: CASSLGLANEQYV.

The sample holds many counts of this clonotype. This chain joins TRBV6-4 and TRBJ2-3; D is perhaps TRBD1 (6 bases). In germline, CDR1 is MRHNA, CDR2 SNTAGT. Trimming shortened V by 3 bases and J by 2 bases, and 6 bases separated the two germline ends. The CDR3 is 13 residues long. The CDR3 region is CASSEGHTDTQYF. In DNA form, the CDR3 reads TGTGCCAGCAGTGAGGGACACACAGATACGCAGTATTTT.